This TCR beta chain was recovered during a study of T cell repertoires in cytomegalovirus infection. The table lists this clonotype with a few counts. What it recognizes is unknown. MiXCR was run by TCRdb on the reads, yielding one entry per CDR3 protein. This table has roughly 280,000 distinct CDR3 sequences, roughly 21% appearing once. Between the trimmed V and J ends, which lost 3 bases and 4 bases, there was a span of 15 bases. The CDR3 has 15 residues. The V gene's germline CDR1 is MNHEY and CDR2 SVGAGI. The specimen was cultured PBMCs, collected from culture after CMV antigen stimulation. The V gene is TRBV6-5, the J gene TRBJ1-2; no clear D. This TCR was recovered from a human donor in good health (CMV status not recorded). Some clones in this sample may be carry-over from other donors' samples. The CDR3 DNA follows: TGTGCCAGCAGTTATACGTCAGGAGACTTCTATGGCTACACCTTC. This gives the protein CASSYTSGDFYGYTF.